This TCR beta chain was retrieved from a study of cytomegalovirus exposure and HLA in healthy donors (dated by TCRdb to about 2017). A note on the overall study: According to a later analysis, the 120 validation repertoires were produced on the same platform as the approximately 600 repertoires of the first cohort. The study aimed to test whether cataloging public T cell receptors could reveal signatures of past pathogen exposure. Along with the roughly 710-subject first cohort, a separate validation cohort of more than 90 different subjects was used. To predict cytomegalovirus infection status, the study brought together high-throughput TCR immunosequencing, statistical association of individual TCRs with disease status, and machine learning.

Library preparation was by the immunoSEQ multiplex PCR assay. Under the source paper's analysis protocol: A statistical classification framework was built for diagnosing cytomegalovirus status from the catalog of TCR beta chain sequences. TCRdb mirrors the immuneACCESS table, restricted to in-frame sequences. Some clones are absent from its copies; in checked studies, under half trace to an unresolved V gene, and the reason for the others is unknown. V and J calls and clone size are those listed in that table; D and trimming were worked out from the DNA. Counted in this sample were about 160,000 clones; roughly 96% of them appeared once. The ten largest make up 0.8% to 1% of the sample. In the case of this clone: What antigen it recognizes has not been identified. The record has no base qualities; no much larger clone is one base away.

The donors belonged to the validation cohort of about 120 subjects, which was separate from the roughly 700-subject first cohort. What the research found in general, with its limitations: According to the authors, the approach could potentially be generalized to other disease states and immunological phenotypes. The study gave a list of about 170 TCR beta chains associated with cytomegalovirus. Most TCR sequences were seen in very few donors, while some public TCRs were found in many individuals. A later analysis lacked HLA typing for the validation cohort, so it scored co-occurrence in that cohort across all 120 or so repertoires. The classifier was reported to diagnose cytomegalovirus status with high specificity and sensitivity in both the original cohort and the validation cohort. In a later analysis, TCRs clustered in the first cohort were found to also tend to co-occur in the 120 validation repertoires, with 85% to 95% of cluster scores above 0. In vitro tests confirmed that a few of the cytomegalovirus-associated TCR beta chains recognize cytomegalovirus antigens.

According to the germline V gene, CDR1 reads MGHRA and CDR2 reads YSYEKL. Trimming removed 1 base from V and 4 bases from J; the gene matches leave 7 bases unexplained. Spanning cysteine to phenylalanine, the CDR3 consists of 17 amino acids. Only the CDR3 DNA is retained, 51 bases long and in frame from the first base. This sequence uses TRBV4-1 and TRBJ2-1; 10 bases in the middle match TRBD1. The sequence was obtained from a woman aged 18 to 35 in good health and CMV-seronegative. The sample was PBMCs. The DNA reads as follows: TGCGCCAGCAGCCAAGCCCCGACAGGGGGCGGGTACAATGAGCAGTTCTTC. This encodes CASSQAPTGGGYNEQFF.